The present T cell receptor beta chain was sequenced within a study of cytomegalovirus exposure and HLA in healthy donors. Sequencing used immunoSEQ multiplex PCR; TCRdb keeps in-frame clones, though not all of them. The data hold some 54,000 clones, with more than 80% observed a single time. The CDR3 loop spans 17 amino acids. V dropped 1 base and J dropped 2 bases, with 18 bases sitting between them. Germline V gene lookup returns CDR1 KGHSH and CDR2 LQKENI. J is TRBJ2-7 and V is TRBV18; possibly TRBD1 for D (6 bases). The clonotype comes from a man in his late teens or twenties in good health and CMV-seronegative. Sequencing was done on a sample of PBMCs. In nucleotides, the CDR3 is TGTGCCAGCTCACCACGCATCCAGAACAGGGCAACCTACGAGCAGTACTTC. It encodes CASSPRIQNRATYEQYF.